A selection of T cell receptor beta chains follows, all from one sample in a study of T-cell reconstitution after alpha-beta-depleted transplantation in children. TCRdb re-analysed the PCR reads in MiXCR, keeping a single row per CDR3 protein. The sample has about 77,000 distinct CDR3 sequences, about a sixth seen once. This sample comprised PBMCs, mostly from graft donor cells, obtained 360 days after TCRalphabeta/CD19-depleted stem cell transplant. These TCRs come from a male patient under 10 years old who had a stem cell transplant for acute lymphoblastic leukemia, so the T cells may come from the graft donor. Both conserved end residues are part of each CDR3. The D gene is left open where the match is weak. Only part of the rows carry a size: once, few, many, or a class if the clone is expanded.

v_gene	d_gene	abundance	j_gene	CDR3nt	CDR3aa
TRBV5-6	.	.	TRBJ2-5	TGTGCCATCAGCTTCGGGCGGTTAGAGACCCAGTACTTC	CAISFGRLETQYF
TRBV20-1	TRBD2	few	TRBJ2-7	TGCAGTGCTAGTACTAGCGGGAACTATTACGAGCAGTACTTC	CSASTSGNYYEQYF
TRBV20-1	.	.	TRBJ1-6	TGCAGTGGTACCGATAGGGGTTCACCCCTCCACTTT	CSGTDRGSPLHF
TRBV10-3	TRBD1	many	TRBJ2-1	TGTGCCATCAGTGAGTCAGCAGGGACAGGGGGGCACAATGAGCAGTTCTTC	CAISESAGTGGHNEQFF
TRBV20-1	.	.	TRBJ2-3	TGCAGTGCTAGAAGGGGGGAAATCCAACGGACGGATACGCAGTATTTT	CSARRGEIQRTDTQYF
TRBV4-1	.	few	TRBJ2-7	TGCGCCAGCAGCCAGTCATCAAGGGAGAACCTCTACGAGCAGTACTTC	CASSQSSRENLYEQYF
TRBV7-9	.	few	TRBJ2-5	TGTGCCAGCAGCTTAGGTCGGGCTGGCGAGACCCAGTACTTC	CASSLGRAGETQYF
TRBV4-1	.	.	TRBJ1-1	TGCGCCAGCAGCCAAGTTCACAGGGATACTGAAGCTTTCTTT	CASSQVHRDTEAFF
TRBV7-9	.	.	TRBJ2-3	TGTGCCAGCAGCTTATTGAGTAGAGATACGCAGTATTTT	CASSLLSRDTQYF
TRBV7-6	TRBD2	few	TRBJ2-3	TGTGCCAGCAGCTCTAGCGGGAGGGAAGTAGATACGCAGTATTTT	CASSSSGREVDTQYF
TRBV5-1	TRBD1	few	TRBJ2-7	TGCGCCAGCAGATATGGTTCTACCGGGACAGGGGGCCCCTACGAGCAGTACTTC	CASRYGSTGTGGPYEQYF
TRBV5-6	.	.	TRBJ1-1	TGTGCCAGCAGATTGACTCCGGGACGGAAGAACACTGAAGCTTTCTTT	CASRLTPGRKNTEAFF
TRBV7-9	.	once	TRBJ2-2	TGTGCCAGCAGCTTAGTGTCACAATACACCGGGGAGCTGTTTTTT	CASSLVSQYTGELFF
TRBV4-1	.	many	TRBJ2-5	TGCGCCAGCAGCAGGGGAGACAGGAACCAAGAGACCCAGTACTTC	CASSRGDRNQETQYF
TRBV7-2	.	few	TRBJ1-5	TGTGCCAGCAGCTTAGTTCCGATTCGGAATCAGCCCCAGCATTTT	CASSLVPIRNQPQHF